This T cell receptor (beta chain) came from a study of blood T cell repertoires in COVID-19. The wider study: Samples representing acute and convalescent COVID-19 were sourced from the United States, Italy and Spain. From T cells, B-cell-depleted T cells, or PBMCs came the material, which was cDNA or gDNA.

Per the study methods: Cell counts per sample came from amplifying reference gene primers. Libraries were prepared by immunoSEQ multiplex PCR; TCRdb keeps only in-frame clonotypes and omits some of them. The V and J calls and clone size were taken over from that table, and D and trimming were inferred from the DNA. This repertoire shows 300,000 to 350,000 clones, about nine tenths found once; its top ten account for roughly 2.1%. The germline V and J ends were trimmed by 2 bases and 5 bases, with 15 bases remaining between them. This CDR3 is built from 16 residues. The sequenced sample consisted of peripheral blood. The receptor's source is a man between 18 and 29 years old with active or convalescent COVID-19. The gene calls are TRBV23-1 and TRBJ1-4; D is possibly TRBD1 (5 bases). TRBV23-1 is recorded as an ORF, its role being uncertain. CDR3 region: CASSQLKGFRNEKLFF. The CDR3, as DNA: TGCGCCAGCAGTCAACTAAAGGGGTTCCGAAATGAAAAACTGTTTTTT.